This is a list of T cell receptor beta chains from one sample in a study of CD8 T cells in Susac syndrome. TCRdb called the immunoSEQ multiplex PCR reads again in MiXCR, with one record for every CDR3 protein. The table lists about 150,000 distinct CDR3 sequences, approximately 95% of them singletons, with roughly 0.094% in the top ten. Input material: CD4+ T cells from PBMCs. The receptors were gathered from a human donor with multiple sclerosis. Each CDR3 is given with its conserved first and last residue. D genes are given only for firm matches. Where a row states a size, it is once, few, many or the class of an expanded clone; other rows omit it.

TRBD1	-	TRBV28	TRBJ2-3	CASSLSGQGARDTQYF	TGTGCCAGCAGTTTATCGGGACAGGGGGCGCGAGATACGCAGTATTTT
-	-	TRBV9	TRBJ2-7	CASSRAPRTASYEQYF	TGTGCCAGCAGCAGAGCGCCGCGGACGGCTTCCTACGAGCAGTACTTC
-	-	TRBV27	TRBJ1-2	CASSTRNYGYTF	TGTGCCAGCAGTACAAGGAACTATGGCTACACCTTC
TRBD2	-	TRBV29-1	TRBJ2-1	CSVGILAGERFF	TGCAGCGTTGGGATCCTAGCGGGAGAGCGGTTCTTC
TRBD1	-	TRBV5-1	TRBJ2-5	CASSWGDGTGQETQYF	TGCGCCAGCAGCTGGGGGGACGGGACAGGGCAAGAGACCCAGTACTTC
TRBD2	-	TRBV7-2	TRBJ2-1	CASSLASGGDNEQFF	TGTGCCAGCAGCTTGGCTAGCGGGGGGGACAATGAGCAGTTCTTC
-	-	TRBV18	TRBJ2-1	CASSPSRDEQFF	TGTGCCAGCTCACCGTCACGGGATGAGCAGTTCTTC
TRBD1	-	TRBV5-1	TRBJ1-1	CASSSPRDRPGSGFNTEAFF	TGCGCCAGCAGCTCTCCCCGGGACAGGCCCGGATCGGGGTTTAACACTGAAGCTTTCTTT
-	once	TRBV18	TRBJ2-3	CASSASSTDTQYF	TGTGCCAGCTCAGCCTCGAGCACAGATACGCAGTATTTT
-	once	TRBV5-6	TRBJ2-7	CASSAGTDRSYEQYF	TGTGCCAGCAGCGCGGGGACGGACCGCTCCTACGAGCAGTACTTC
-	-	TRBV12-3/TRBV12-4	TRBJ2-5	CASSLSGVQETQYF	TGTGCCAGCAGTCTTTCAGGGGTCCAAGAGACCCAGTACTTC
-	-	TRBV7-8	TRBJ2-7	CASSLASGAGREQYF	TGTGCCAGCAGCTTAGCGTCGGGAGCCGGCCGCGAGCAGTACTTC
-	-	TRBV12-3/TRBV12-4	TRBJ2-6	CASSPPGSGANVLTF	TGTGCCAGCAGTCCCCCGGGCTCTGGGGCCAACGTCCTGACTTTC
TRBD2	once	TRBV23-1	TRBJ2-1	CASSQSCGEGDEQFF	TGCGCCAGCAGTCAATCGTGCGGGGAGGGAGACGAGCAGTTCTTC
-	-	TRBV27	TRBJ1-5	CASSDLPGQPQHF	TGTGCCAGCAGCGACTTACCCGGACAGCCCCAGCATTTT
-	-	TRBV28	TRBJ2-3	CASSPPQGGGRTDTQYF	TGTGCCAGCAGTCCCCCCCAGGGCGGGGGCCGCACAGATACGCAGTATTTT
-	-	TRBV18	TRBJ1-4	CASSPMSNEKLFF	TGTGCCAGCTCACCGATGAGTAATGAAAAACTGTTTTTT
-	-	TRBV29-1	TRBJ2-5	CSVEVGVPQYF	TGCAGCGTTGAAGTGGGAGTTCCCCAGTACTTC
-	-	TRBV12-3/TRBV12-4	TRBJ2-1	CASSLGVLLGGGEQFF	TGTGCCAGCAGTTTAGGGGTTTTATTAGGGGGAGGTGAGCAGTTCTTC
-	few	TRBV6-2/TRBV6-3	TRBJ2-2	CASTDPGTTNTGELFF	TGTGCCAGCACCGACCCGGGGACCACGAACACCGGGGAGCTGTTTTTT
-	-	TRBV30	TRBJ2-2	CAWRGSGELFF	TGTGCCTGGAGAGGGTCCGGGGAGCTGTTTTTT
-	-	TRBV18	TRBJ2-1	CASSPAGAPYNEQFF	TGTGCCAGCTCACCGGCAGGGGCCCCCTACAATGAGCAGTTCTTC
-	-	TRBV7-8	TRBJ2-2	CASSQTGTLNTGELFF	TGTGCCAGCAGCCAGACCGGGACTCTGAACACCGGGGAGCTGTTTTTT
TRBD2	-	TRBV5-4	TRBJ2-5	CASSVGTSGAQETQYF	TGTGCCAGCAGCGTGGGGACTAGCGGAGCCCAAGAGACCCAGTACTTC
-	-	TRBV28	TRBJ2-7	CASSERKGAYEQYF	TGTGCCAGCAGTGAGCGGAAAGGGGCCTACGAGCAGTACTTC
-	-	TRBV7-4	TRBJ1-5	CASSTVWAAHQPQHF	TGTGCCAGCAGCACCGTCTGGGCGGCTCATCAGCCCCAGCATTTT
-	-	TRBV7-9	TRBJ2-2	CASSLAWTKNTGELFF	TGTGCCAGCAGCTTAGCCTGGACTAAGAACACCGGGGAGCTGTTTTTT
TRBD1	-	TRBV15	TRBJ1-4	CATSSRQGAGEKLFF	TGTGCCACCAGCAGTAGACAGGGGGCAGGGGAAAAACTGTTTTTT